These 32 T cell receptor beta chains came from one sample sequenced in a study of CD8+ T cells in alopecia areata. As the sequencing template, cDNA was produced by extracting RNA and reverse transcribing it. The data were produced by immunoSEQ multiplex PCR, yet TCRdb's version contains in-frame clones alone and is incomplete. The sample records under 200,000 clones, approximately 57% being singletons. Specified treatment: oral pan-JAK inhibitor, 5-10 mg twice daily. The sample in question was CD4+ T cells sorted from blood, obtained at week 24, from a patient treated with tofacitinib. Source of these receptors: a human donor with alopecia areata.

The rearrangement links TRBV5-1 to TRBJ1-2; 9 bases align to TRBD1. The V gene's germline CDR1 is SGHRS and CDR2 YFSETQ. There are 16 residues in the CDR3. V shed 4 bases, J shed 4 bases, and the junction held 11 bases outside the gene matches. CDR3 sequence: CASSPDRGVSSYGYTF. The CDR3 coding sequence is TGCGCCAGCAGCCCGGACAGGGGCGTTAGCAGCTATGGCTACACCTTC.

The chain couples TRBV9 to TRBJ2-3, with 9 bases lining up with TRBD1. CDR1 is SGDLS, CDR2 YYNGEE, per germline. There are 16 residues in the CDR3. V shed 2 bases and J 1 base; nucleotides not matched to a gene: 5. The DNA of the CDR3 is TGTGCCAGCAGCGTGGTTACAGGGGGCCGCACAGATACGCAGTATTTT. It specifies CASSVVTGGRTDTQYF.

This sequence joins TRBV27 and TRBJ2-1, with D maybe TRBD1 (6 bases). From germline, CDR1 is MNHEY and CDR2 SMNVEV (reference sequence). The CDR3 has 15 amino acids. The V end was cut by 1 base, the J end by 5 bases, with 12 bases between. The CDR3 loop reads CASSLWGPTNNEQFF. CDR3 nucleotides: TGTGCCAGCAGTTTATGGGGGCCGACTAACAATGAGCAGTTCTTC.

The V gene is TRBV19, the J gene TRBJ2-1; a weak D match, TRBD2 (6 bases). V was shortened by 3 bases and J by 10 bases, with 7 bases between the two germline ends. This CDR3 is built from 11 residues. Germline assignment: CDR1 LNHDA and CDR2 SQIVND (reference sequence). The CDR3 here is CASSIGGEQFF. The CDR3 DNA is TGTGCCAGTAGTATCGGAGGGGAGCAGTTCTTC.

The rearrangement uses TRBV5-4 and TRBJ2-7; D may be TRBD1 or TRBD2 (5 bases each). V was cut by 4 bases and J by 5 bases, with 19 bases left in between. Looked up from germline, CDR1 is SGHNT and CDR2 is YYREEE (reference sequence). The CDR3 contains 15 residues. DNA of the CDR3: TGTGCCAGCAGCCCCTCTTGGGGGTTGGGGGACGAGCAGTACTTC. It encodes CASSPSWGLGDEQYF.

The chain is built from TRBV5-6 and TRBJ2-3; a weak D match, TRBD1 (6 bases). CDR3 length equals 15 residues. V was cut by 0 bases and J by 2 bases, with 10 bases left in between. Germline V CDR1 and CDR2: SGHDT, YYEEEE. CDR3 protein: CASSLDRAYTDTQYF. The DNA for the CDR3 is TGTGCCAGCAGCTTGGACAGGGCCTACACAGATACGCAGTATTTT.

CDR3 nucleotide sequence: TGTGCCAGCAGTGAAGTCTTTAGCGGCACCGGGGAGCTGTTTTTT. This translates into CASSEVFSGTGELFF. The chain joins TRBV2 to TRBJ2-2, with D perhaps matching TRBD2 (6 bases). Germline CDR1 and CDR2: SNHLY and FYNNEI. The CDR3 spans 15 residues. Deletions cut 1 base from V and 4 bases from J, with 10 bases between.

The genes are TRBV6-6 and TRBJ2-7, with 10 bases identical to TRBD1. The V gene end was trimmed by 6 bases and the J gene end by 5 bases; junction bases not matched to a gene: 1. Per the germline V gene, CDR1 is MNHNY and CDR2 is SVGAGI (reference sequence). This CDR3 comprises 12 residues. CDR3 residues: CASRGTGDEQYF. For the CDR3, the DNA is TGTGCCAGCAGGGGGACAGGGGACGAGCAGTACTTC.

The chain recombines TRBV6-5 with TRBJ2-1, with a possible D match to TRBD1 (6 bases). The CDR3 has 13 amino acids. The V gene lost 2 bases and the J gene lost 15 bases, with 17 bases spanning the gap. The germline V gene encodes CDR1 MNHEY and CDR2 SVGAGI. The CDR3 DNA reads as TGTGCCAGCAGTTACGGTCCAAACAAGGGGGTGTTCTTC. Protein product: CASSYGPNKGVFF.

The chain combines TRBV6-5 with TRBJ1-2, with a tentative D call TRBD1 (5 bases). This CDR3 region has 16 residues. Germline CDR1 reads MNHEY; CDR2 reads SVGAGI. The ends were cut back, 0 bases at V and 4 bases at J, with 15 bases in the middle. Here the CDR3 reads CASSYSQDGVGYGYTF. The CDR3, as DNA: TGTGCCAGCAGTTACTCACAGGACGGGGTCGGCTATGGCTACACCTTC.

The chain joins TRBV2 to TRBJ2-6; 7 bases agree with TRBD1. V dropped 4 bases and J dropped 2; count of bases not matched to a gene: 5. Germline loops: CDR1 SNHLY, CDR2 FYNNEI. This CDR3 has 16 residues. The CDR3 region has the DNA TGTGCCAGCAGTGGACAGGGCAACGCTGGGGCCAACGTCCTGACTTTC. Translation: CASSGQGNAGANVLTF.

The rearrangement joins TRBV9 to TRBJ2-7; 11 bases agree with TRBD1. The CDR3 has 14 amino acids. The V segment lost 0 bases and the J segment 4 bases; nucleotides outside the gene matches: 0. Germline V gene data show CDR1 as SGDLS and CDR2 as YYNGEE. The CDR3 DNA reads as TGTGCCAGCAGCGTAGGGGACAGGGGGTACGAGCAGTACTTC. This gives the protein CASSVGDRGYEQYF.

The genes are TRBV6-1 and TRBJ1-5; D is undetermined. Germline loops: CDR1 MNHNS, CDR2 SASEGT. The CDR3 runs 13 residues. V shed 2 bases and J shed 2 bases, with 4 bases lying between them. DNA of the CDR3: TGTGCCAGCAGTGAACAGCGCAATCAGCCCCAGCATTTT. It codes for CASSEQRNQPQHF.

The rearrangement links TRBV29-1 to TRBJ2-3; D may be TRBD1 or TRBD2 (6 bases each). CDR3 length: 13 residues. Germline values: CDR1 SQVTM, CDR2 ANQGSEA. Trimming took 8 bases from V and 4 from J, leaving 16 bases between them. The CDR3 region has the DNA TGCAGCTTACTTAGGGGGACTGCAGATACGCAGTATTTT. Its translation: CSLLRGTADTQYF.

The chain recombines TRBV25-1 with TRBJ1-4; D ambiguous. The V gene lost 4 bases and the J gene lost 4 bases, with 10 bases spanning the gap. Germline V gives CDR1 MGHDK, CDR2 SYGVNS. CDR3 size: 14 residues. Written as DNA, the CDR3 is TGTGCCAGCAGTGCTTCAGGAAATAATGAAAAACTGTTTTTT. Amino acid sequence: CASSASGNNEKLFF. The full variable domain, its missing parts supplied by reference TRBV25-1 and TRBJ1-4, is EADIYQTPRYLVIGTGKKITLECSQTMGHDKMYWYQQDPGMELHLIHYSYGVNSTEKGDLSSESTVSRIRTEHFPLTLESARPSHTSQYLCASSASGNNEKLFFGSGTQLSVL.

V is TRBV21-1 and J is TRBJ1-1. TRBV21-1 is recorded as a pseudogene. The CDR3 totals 12 residues. The CDR3 reads CARLGGWVEAFF. Written as DNA, the CDR3 is TGTGCCAGGCTGGGCGGATGGGTTGAAGCTTTCTTT.

The chain is built from TRBV5-1 and TRBJ1-1; D is ambiguous. Trimming shortened V by 3 bases and J by 5 bases, and 14 bases separated the two germline ends. The germline V gene encodes CDR1 SGHRS and CDR2 YFSETQ. This CDR3 comprises 14 residues. The CDR3 bases are TGCGCCAGCAGCTCGCGCCTGTCGGATACTGAAGCTTTCTTT. It is translated as CASSSRLSDTEAFF.

The V and J genes are TRBV2 and TRBJ2-5; D gene uncertain. The CDR3 contains 11 residues. Germline CDR1 and CDR2: SNHLY and FYNNEI. V was clipped by 6 bases and J by 4 bases, with 6 bases between them. Here the CDR3 reads CASRTPETQYF. CDR3 in DNA: TGTGCCAGCAGAACCCCAGAGACCCAGTACTTC.

CDR3 sequence (DNA): TGTGCCAGCTCACCAAGGGACAGGGTAATTAATGAAAAACTGTTTTTT. It yields the protein CASSPRDRVINEKLFF. V usage is TRBV18 and J usage is TRBJ1-4, with 9 bases matching TRBD1. CDR1 and CDR2 from the germline V gene are KGHSH and LQKENI. Germline trimming cut 2 bases from V and 4 bases from J; bases unmatched to any gene: 5. The CDR3 is 16 amino acids. The entire variable domain, with the rest obtained from reference TRBV18 and TRBJ1-4, is as follows: NAGVMQNPRHLVRRRGQEARLRCSPMKGHSHVYWYRQLPEEGLKFMVYLQKENIIDESGMPKERFSAEFPKEGPSILRIQQVVRGDSAAYFCASSPRDRVINEKLFFGSGTQLSVL.

This clone showed up just a few times. The V call is TRBV4-2, the J call TRBJ2-2; unclear D gene. CDR3 length: 14 amino acids. The V end was cut by 4 bases, the J end by 6 bases, with 12 bases between. Germline V lookup: CDR1 LGHNA, CDR2 YNFKEQ. CDR3 nucleotides: TGTGCCAGCAGCCTCGCGAGTACCTCCGGGGAGCTGTTTTTT. Translation gives CASSLASTSGELFF.

The chain carries TRBV30 and TRBJ1-1; perhaps TRBD1 as D (6 bases). The germline V gene encodes CDR1 GTSNPN and CDR2 SVGIG (reference sequence). The V and J ends lost 0 bases and 4 bases respectively, with 12 bases between them. This CDR3 comprises 14 residues. This CDR3 is CAWSVGGGGTEAFF. The CDR3 nucleotides read TGTGCCTGGAGTGTAGGAGGGGGGGGCACTGAAGCTTTCTTT. Together with reference TRBV30 and TRBJ1-1, the CDR3 gives the full variable domain: SQTIHQWPATLVQPVGSPLSLECTVEGTSNPNLYWYRQAAGRGLQLLFYSVGIGQISSEVPQNLSASRPQDRQFILSSKKLLLSDSGFYLCAWSVGGGGTEAFFGQGTRLTVV.

This clone was counted a single time. The gene calls are TRBV15 and TRBJ2-1; tentatively, D is TRBD2 (5 bases). Germline lookup yields CDR1 LNHNV and CDR2 YYDKDF (reference sequence). The V end was cut by 0 bases, the J end by 8 bases, with 14 bases between. The CDR3 length is 15 residues. The DNA for the CDR3 is TGTGCCACCAGCAGAGATAGGCGGGTTTACGATGAGCAGTTCTTC. It translates to CATSRDRRVYDEQFF.

As concerns this clone: The same CDR3 is also encoded by other DNA sequences in this sample. The rearrangement uses TRBV29-1 and TRBJ1-2; D unclear. V gave up 6 bases and J gave up 8 bases, with 22 bases separating them. Germline assignment: CDR1 SQVTM and CDR2 ANQGSEA. The CDR3 is made up of 14 amino acids. This chain's CDR3 is CSVPVGPGGYGYTF. The CDR3 DNA reads TGCAGCGTCCCGGTGGGCCCGGGCGGCTACGGCTACACCTTC.

This clone was recorded a few times. The J gene is TRBJ1-2, the V gene TRBV25-1, with TRBD1 identical over 8 bases. Germline V CDR1 and CDR2: MGHDK, SYGVNS. With V trimmed by 2 bases and J by 5 bases, 1 base remained unmatched. The CDR3 is 13 amino acids. The CDR3: CASSERTGYGYTF. The CDR3 bases are TGTGCCAGCAGTGAACGGACAGGGTATGGCTACACCTTC.

The chain links TRBV4-1 to TRBJ2-3, with TRBD1 matching over 9 bases. This CDR3 is built from 14 residues. The germline CDR1 and CDR2 sequences are MGHRA and YSYEKL. Trimming removed 2 bases from V and 6 bases from J; junction bases left unmatched: 3. CDR3 sequence reads: CASSQRDRDDTQYF. DNA of the CDR3: TGCGCCAGCAGCCAACGGGACAGGGATGATACGCAGTATTTT.

This chain uses TRBV19 with TRBJ1-5; 7 bases are shared with TRBD1. The trim removed 6 bases at V and 2 bases at J, leaving 4 bases unmatched. The CDR3 runs 14 residues. Germline V gene data show CDR1 as LNHDA and CDR2 as SQIVND (reference sequence). CDR3: CASSIQGRNQPQHF. DNA of the CDR3: TGTGCCAGTAGCATACAGGGGCGCAATCAGCCCCAGCATTTT. Using reference TRBV19 and TRBJ1-5 for the parts outside the CDR3, the full variable domain is DGGITQSPKYLFRKEGQNVTLSCEQNLNHDAMYWYRQDPGQGLRLIYYSQIVNDFQKGDIAEGYSVSREKKESFPLTVTSAQKNPTAFYLCASSIQGRNQPQHFGDGTRLSIL.

The rearrangement links TRBV29-1 to TRBJ2-7; 9 nucleotides match TRBD2. The ends lost 7 bases at V and 3 bases at J; junction bases unmatched: 7. This CDR3 contains 13 residues. Germline CDR1 is SQVTM and CDR2 is ANQGSEA. The CDR3 nucleotides read TGCAGCGCCGAGGGTAGCGGGGGCTACGAGCAGTACTTC. This gives the protein CSAEGSGGYEQYF.

The CDR3 DNA reads TGTGCCAGCAGCTCAGATGGGGCAGGGGGTTCGACCTATGGCTACACCTTC. Its translation: CASSSDGAGGSTYGYTF. The chain employs TRBV7-8 and TRBJ1-2; 7 nucleotides line up with TRBD1. Germline V CDR1 and CDR2: SGHVS, FQNEAQ. The junction had 15 bases not matched to a gene; V was cut back by 4 bases and J by 4 bases. CDR3 size: 17 residues.

This chain uses TRBV30 with TRBJ1-2; 7 bases are shared with TRBD1. CDR1 is GTSNPN and CDR2 is SVGIG in the germline V gene (reference sequence). This CDR3 is 13 amino acids long. V trimming: 2 bases; J trimming: 4 bases; junction bases outside the gene matches: 4. The CDR3 sequence: CAWSTGQPYGYTF. DNA for the CDR3: TGTGCCTGGAGTACGGGACAGCCCTATGGCTACACCTTC.

The chain links TRBV19 to TRBJ1-2; D call uncertain. Germline lookup yields CDR1 LNHDA and CDR2 SQIVND (reference sequence). The CDR3 runs to 11 residues. V was cut by 6 bases and J by 3 bases, with 5 bases left in between. CDR3 in amino acids: CASSSYYGYTF. The CDR3 DNA reads TGTGCCAGTAGCTCATACTATGGCTACACCTTC.

CDR3 region: CASSPTGNSNQPQHF. Written as DNA, the CDR3 is TGCGCCAGCAGCCCGACAGGGAATAGCAATCAGCCCCAGCATTTT. This chain uses TRBV5-1 with TRBJ1-5; 7 nucleotides agree with TRBD1. Per the germline V gene, CDR1 is SGHRS and CDR2 is YFSETQ. This CDR3 has 15 amino acids. Unmatched junction bases numbered 4, after V lost 4 bases and J lost 0 bases.

V usage is TRBV23-1 and J usage is TRBJ2-7; D gene uncertain. TRBV23-1 is designated an ORF whose function remains uncertain. The CDR3 runs 14 residues. V lost 4 bases and J lost 4, with 14 bases in between. CDR3 bases: TGCGCCAGCAGTCCCTCCTGTGGGGAATACGAGCAGTACTTC. Translated, it gives CASSPSCGEYEQYF.